Detailed here is one T cell receptor (beta chain). Germline V gene lookup returns CDR1 LGHNA and CDR2 YSLEER. The CDR3 contains 15 residues. The ends were cut back, 1 base at V and 0 bases at J, with 9 bases in the middle. Some clones are missing from TCRdb's copy, which holds only in-frame ones; the method was immunoSEQ multiplex PCR. The sample gives about 220,000 clones, roughly four fifths of which show up once; 3% to 4% is in the top ten. The entry originates in a study of blood T cell repertoires in COVID-19. The sample comprised PBMCs or T cells enriched from blood (not recorded which). The chain combines TRBV4-3 with TRBJ1-1; the D gene is possibly TRBD1 (5 bases). This receptor was taken from a woman aged 55-69 years who had recovered from COVID-19. The CDR3 is CASSQGQWVNTEAFF. DNA for the CDR3: TGCGCCAGCAGCCAAGGACAGTGGGTGAACACTGAAGCTTTCTTT.